One sample yielded the 4 T cell receptor beta chains listed below, sequenced in a study of T cell changes during pregnancy in multiple sclerosis. Using immunoSEQ multiplex PCR, the repertoire was profiled, and TCRdb retains in-frame clones only, with some absent. The sample includes about 99,000 clones, approximately 90% of them seen just once. The specimen was peripheral blood, collected after pregnancy. The receptors were gathered from a female donor with multiple sclerosis, enrolled in a pregnancy study.

The genes are TRBV28 and TRBJ2-1; D gene ambiguous. The V and J ends lost 6 bases and 5 bases respectively, with 14 bases between them. This CDR3 region has 14 residues. Germline-derived CDR1 and CDR2 are MDHEN and SYDVKM. The CDR3 nucleotides read TGTGCCAGCAGCCTGGGCTATGCTGACAATGAGCAGTTCTTC. Its protein product is CASSLGYADNEQFF.

This clone appeared once. V and J are TRBV7-6 and TRBJ2-7; 7 bases are a match to TRBD1. V was clipped by 6 bases and J by 2 bases; unmatched bases: 10. There are 15 residues in the CDR3. Germline CDR1 SGHVS, CDR2 FNYEAQ. For the CDR3, the DNA is TGTGCCAGCAGTACCGCCGGGACAGCAGCCTACGAGCAGTACTTC. Translated, it gives CASSTAGTAAYEQYF.

This chain uses TRBV6-1 with TRBJ2-7; 8 bases align to TRBD1. The germline V gene has CDR1 MNHNS and CDR2 SASEGT. The CDR3 consists of 14 residues. Trimming at V came to 6 bases and at J to 0 bases, leaving 4 bases not matched to a gene. The CDR3 region has the DNA TGTGCCAGCAGGGTCGACAGGGGCTCCTACGAGCAGTACTTC. Its translation: CASRVDRGSYEQYF.

The genes are TRBV7-9 and TRBJ1-1; weak D call: TRBD1 (5 bases). This CDR3 spans 15 amino acids. The germline V gene encodes CDR1 SEHNR and CDR2 FQNEAQ (reference sequence). Trimming shortened V by 4 bases and J by 1 base, and 13 bases separated the two germline ends. The CDR3 DNA reads as TGTGCCAGCAGCTACCCGGGGGGACCGAACACTGAAGCTTTCTTT. Protein: CASSYPGGPNTEAFF.